The rows below give T cell receptor beta chains drawn from one sample of a study of response to subunit inactivated influenza vaccine. TCRdb redid the calling of the RT-PCR reads with MiXCR, one entry per CDR3 protein. Altogether about 780,000 distinct CDR3 sequences are present, about 18% being singletons, with the ten largest covering approximately 11%. Sequences were derived from PBMCs from blood, sampled less than 6 days after vaccination. The receptors were sampled from a man aged 50-59 years who received an inactivated influenza vaccine. Each CDR3 is given with its conserved first and last residue. A D gene is named only where the DNA matches it firmly. Size values are once, few and many counts, or a class for expanded clones, and some rows have none.

J gene: TRBJ2-6; V gene: TRBV29-1; D gene: -; clone size: -; CDR3 protein: CSVRVGSSGANVLTF; CDR3 DNA: TGCAGCGTTCGGGTAGGGTCCTCTGGGGCCAACGTCCTGACTTTC
J gene: TRBJ2-2; V gene: TRBV4-3; D gene: -; clone size: few; CDR3 protein: CASSQEWRQGHTANTGELFF; CDR3 DNA: TGCGCCAGCAGCCAAGAATGGCGCCAGGGCCATACGGCGAACACCGGGGAGCTGTTTTTT
J gene: TRBJ2-5; V gene: TRBV29-1; D gene: -; clone size: few; CDR3 protein: CSVESSSEQETQYF; CDR3 DNA: TGCAGCGTTGAAAGCTCTAGCGAGCAAGAGACCCAGTACTTC
J gene: TRBJ2-4; V gene: TRBV7-2; D gene: TRBD2; clone size: many; CDR3 protein: CASSAPGLDLAKNIQYF; CDR3 DNA: TGTGCCAGCAGCGCCCCGGGACTAGACTTAGCCAAAAACATTCAGTACTTC
J gene: TRBJ1-4; V gene: TRBV20-1; D gene: -; clone size: few; CDR3 protein: CSAPGQGGIGKLFF; CDR3 DNA: TGCAGTGCCCCTGGGCAGGGTGGGATTGGAAAACTGTTTTTT
J gene: TRBJ2-4; V gene: TRBV4-2; D gene: -; clone size: many; CDR3 protein: CASSQDLRDGIQYF; CDR3 DNA: TGTGCCAGCAGCCAAGATCTACGGGACGGCATTCAGTACTTC
J gene: TRBJ2-7; V gene: TRBV20-1; D gene: -; clone size: -; CDR3 protein: CSAPSYEQYF; CDR3 DNA: TGCAGTGCTCCCAGCTACGAGCAGTACTTC
J gene: TRBJ2-7; V gene: TRBV4-3; D gene: -; clone size: -; CDR3 protein: CASSQGWGVGDYEQYF; CDR3 DNA: TGCGCCAGCAGCCAAGGTTGGGGGGTGGGTGACTACGAGCAGTACTTC
J gene: TRBJ2-7; V gene: TRBV11-2; D gene: TRBD2; clone size: few; CDR3 protein: CASSLDLGRASSYEQYF; CDR3 DNA: TGTGCCAGCAGCTTAGATCTTGGGAGGGCCAGCTCCTACGAGCAGTACTTC
J gene: TRBJ1-2; V gene: TRBV15; D gene: TRBD1; clone size: -; CDR3 protein: CATVRDRGNYGYTF; CDR3 DNA: TGTGCCACCGTCCGGGACAGGGGTAACTATGGCTACACCTTC
J gene: TRBJ1-3; V gene: TRBV12-3/TRBV12-4; D gene: TRBD1; clone size: few; CDR3 protein: CASSLKVGDSGNTIYF; CDR3 DNA: TGTGCCAGCAGCCTAAAAGTGGGGGACAGTGGAAACACCATATATTTT
J gene: TRBJ2-7; V gene: TRBV4-1; D gene: TRBD2; clone size: -; CDR3 protein: CASSHRDPSGALYEQYF; CDR3 DNA: TGCGCCAGCAGCCACAGGGACCCTAGCGGAGCCCTTTACGAGCAGTACTTC
J gene: TRBJ2-1; V gene: TRBV15; D gene: -; clone size: -; CDR3 protein: CATSGLWDEQFF; CDR3 DNA: TGTGCCACCAGCGGGCTGTGGGATGAGCAGTTCTTC
J gene: TRBJ1-5; V gene: TRBV20-1; D gene: TRBD1; clone size: few; CDR3 protein: CSARGQGYGNQPQHF; CDR3 DNA: TGCAGTGCTAGAGGACAGGGCTACGGCAATCAGCCCCAGCATTTT
J gene: TRBJ1-1; V gene: TRBV10-3; D gene: TRBD1; clone size: few; CDR3 protein: CAISGGQGTTFF; CDR3 DNA: TGTGCCATCAGTGGGGGACAGGGAACGACTTTCTTT
J gene: TRBJ2-2; V gene: TRBV12-3/TRBV12-4; D gene: -; clone size: -; CDR3 protein: CASSGLAGELSF; CDR3 DNA: TGTGCCAGTTCAGGGCTGGCCGGGGAGCTGTCTTTT
J gene: TRBJ2-7; V gene: TRBV3-1; D gene: TRBD2; clone size: few; CDR3 protein: CASSQEGLAGFYEQYF; CDR3 DNA: TGTGCCAGCAGCCAAGAAGGACTAGCGGGATTCTACGAGCAGTACTTC
J gene: TRBJ2-5; V gene: TRBV7-6; D gene: -; clone size: -; CDR3 protein: CASSLIGERKTQYF; CDR3 DNA: TGTGCCAGCAGCTTAATAGGGGAAAGGAAGACCCAGTACTTC
J gene: TRBJ2-1; V gene: TRBV6-1; D gene: -; clone size: -; CDR3 protein: CASNPGGTALMNEQFF; CDR3 DNA: TGTGCCAGCAACCCGGGCGGGACGGCATTAATGAATGAGCAGTTCTTC
J gene: TRBJ2-3; V gene: TRBV21-1; D gene: -; clone size: -; CDR3 protein: CASSKPIGGSATDTQYF; CDR3 DNA: TGTGCCAGCAGCAAACCCATTGGGGGCAGTGCTACAGATACGCAGTATTTT
J gene: TRBJ2-1; V gene: TRBV7-2; D gene: -; clone size: -; CDR3 protein: CASMAGRANNEQFF; CDR3 DNA: TGTGCCAGCATGGCGGGGCGCGCGAACAATGAGCAGTTCTTC
J gene: TRBJ2-5; V gene: TRBV20-1; D gene: -; clone size: few; CDR3 protein: CSARDSLGQETQYF; CDR3 DNA: TGCAGTGCTAGAGATAGCCTGGGACAAGAGACCCAGTACTTC
J gene: TRBJ2-1; V gene: TRBV11-2; D gene: -; clone size: many; CDR3 protein: CASGLGGADNEQFF; CDR3 DNA: TGTGCCAGCGGGCTGGGAGGAGCGGACAATGAGCAGTTCTTC
J gene: TRBJ2-3; V gene: TRBV10-3; D gene: TRBD1; clone size: -; CDR3 protein: CATRAGTGGMTDTQYF; CDR3 DNA: TGTGCCACCCGGGCCGGGACAGGGGGCATGACAGATACGCAGTATTTT
J gene: TRBJ2-7; V gene: TRBV20-1; D gene: -; clone size: few; CDR3 protein: CSALQSYEQYF; CDR3 DNA: TGCAGTGCTTTACAGTCCTACGAGCAGTACTTC
J gene: TRBJ2-5; V gene: TRBV11-2; D gene: -; clone size: -; CDR3 protein: CASSLAGWTVKETQYF; CDR3 DNA: TGTGCCAGCAGCTTAGCCGGTTGGACAGTAAAAGAGACCCAGTACTTC
J gene: TRBJ2-4; V gene: TRBV28; D gene: -; clone size: few; CDR3 protein: CAPVGRLAKNIQYF; CDR3 DNA: TGTGCCCCCGTCGGGAGACTAGCCAAAAACATTCAGTACTTC
J gene: TRBJ2-7; V gene: TRBV10-3; D gene: -; clone size: few; CDR3 protein: CAISEGVGYHEQYF; CDR3 DNA: TGTGCCATCAGTGAGGGAGTAGGATATCACGAGCAGTACTTC